The subject of this entry is one T cell receptor beta chain. Seattle patients were enrolled during active infection and followed longitudinally. The sample originates from a study of blood T cell repertoires in COVID-19. This CDR3 region has 15 residues. Germline lookup yields CDR1 SGHRS and CDR2 YFSETQ. Trimming removed 2 bases at V and 3 bases at J, with 15 bases between. The authors' processing: From reference gene primer amplification, estimates of nucleated cell counts were derived. The protocol was immunoSEQ multiplex PCR, while the TCRdb copy is restricted to in-frame clones and leaves out a portion. That table is the source of V, J and clone size, and D and trimming were worked out from the DNA. The table includes 350,000 or so clones, around nine tenths detected once.

What was sequenced was peripheral blood. V usage is TRBV5-1 and J usage is TRBJ2-7, with D perhaps TRBD2 (5 bases). The sequence was collected from a woman aged 60-70 years with COVID-19, enrolled during active disease. CDR3 nucleotides: TGCGCCAGCAGCTTAGAGGGATGGGTCGGCTACGAGCAGTACTTC. Amino acids: CASSLEGWVGYEQYF.